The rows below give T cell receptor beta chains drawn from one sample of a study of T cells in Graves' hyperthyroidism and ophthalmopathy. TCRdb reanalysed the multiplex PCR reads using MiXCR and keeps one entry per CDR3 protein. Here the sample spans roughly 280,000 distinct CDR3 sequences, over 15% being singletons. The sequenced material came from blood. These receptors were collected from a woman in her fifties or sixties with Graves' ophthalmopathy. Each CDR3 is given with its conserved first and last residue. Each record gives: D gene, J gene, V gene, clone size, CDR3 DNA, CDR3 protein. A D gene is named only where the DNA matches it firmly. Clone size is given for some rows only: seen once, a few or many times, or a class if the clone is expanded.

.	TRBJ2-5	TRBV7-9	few	TGTGCCAGCAGCCTTCAGGGAGGGACCCAGTACTTC	CASSLQGGTQYF
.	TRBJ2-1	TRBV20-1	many	TGCAGTGCTAGAGGTCCTAGTCTCGATGAGCAGTTCTTC	CSARGPSLDEQFF
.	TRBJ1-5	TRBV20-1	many	TGCAGTGCTAGTCCCCCGGCGGGCAGGTTAGGGCCCAATCAGCCCCAGCATTTT	CSASPPAGRLGPNQPQHF
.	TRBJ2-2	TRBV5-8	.	TGTGCCAGCAGCTTGTGGGGGACCTTTGGCACCGGGGAGCTGTTTTTT	CASSLWGTFGTGELFF
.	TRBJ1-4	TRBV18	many	TGTGCCAGCTCTCGACAGCCTGCAACTAATGAAAAACTGTTTTTT	CASSRQPATNEKLFF
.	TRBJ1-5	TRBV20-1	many	TGCAGTGCTAGAGGTCAGGACAATCAGCCCCAGCATTTT	CSARGQDNQPQHF
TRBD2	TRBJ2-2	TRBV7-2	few	TGTGCCAGCAGCCACCGTAGCGGGGGGACCCCCGGGGAGCTGTTTTTT	CASSHRSGGTPGELFF
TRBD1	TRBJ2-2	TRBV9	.	TGTGCCAGCAGCCCTCGACAGGGGATCGACACCGGGGAGCTGTTTTTT	CASSPRQGIDTGELFF
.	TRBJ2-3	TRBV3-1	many	TGTGCCAGCAGCCAAGATCCGGGTCCTACGCAGTATTTT	CASSQDPGPTQYF
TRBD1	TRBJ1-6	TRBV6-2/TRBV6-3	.	TGTGCCAGCAGTTACTCGACGTCTAATGGACAGGGACTTTGGAATTCACCCCTCCACTTT	CASSYSTSNGQGLWNSPLHF
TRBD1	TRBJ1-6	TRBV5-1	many	TGCGCCAGCAGCCAGGACAGGGAGGATTCACCCCTCCACTTT	CASSQDREDSPLHF
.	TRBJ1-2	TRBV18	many	TGTGCCAGCTCACCTACAGGAAAGAACTATGGCTACACCTTC	CASSPTGKNYGYTF
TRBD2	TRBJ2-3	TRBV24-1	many	TGTGCCACCAGGACAGCGGGGGACACAGATACGCAGTATTTT	CATRTAGDTDTQYF
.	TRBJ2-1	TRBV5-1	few	TGCGCCAGCAGCTTGGAGGTAGGGCACAATGAGCAGTTCTTC	CASSLEVGHNEQFF
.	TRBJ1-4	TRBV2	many	TGTGCCAGCACCGGGTGGGGCGTGGATGAAAAACTGTTTTTT	CASTGWGVDEKLFF
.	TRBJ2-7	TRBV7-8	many	TGTGCCAGTGTCCGAGAACAGGGAGAAAAGCAGTACTTC	CASVREQGEKQYF
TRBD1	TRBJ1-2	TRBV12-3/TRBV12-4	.	TGTGCCAGCAGTTATCTCAGGACAGGTGGCTATGGCTACACCTTC	CASSYLRTGGYGYTF
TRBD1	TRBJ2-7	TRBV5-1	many	TGCGCCAGCAGAAGTGGAGCCGGGGCACAGGGGGAGCAGTACTTC	CASRSGAGAQGEQYF
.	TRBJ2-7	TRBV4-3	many	TGCGCCAGCAGCCAAGATTGGGGATCCTACGAGCAGTACTTC	CASSQDWGSYEQYF
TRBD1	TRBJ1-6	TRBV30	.	TGTGCCTGGAGACGCGGGACAGGGGTTAATTCACCCCTCCACTTT	CAWRRGTGVNSPLHF
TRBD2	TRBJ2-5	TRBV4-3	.	TGCGCCAGCAGCCAAGCCCGGACTAGCGGGAGCCCAACGTACCAAGAGACCCAGTACTTC	CASSQARTSGSPTYQETQYF
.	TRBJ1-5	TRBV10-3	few	TGTGCCATCACTGGAGACTTCAATCAGCCCCAGCATTTT	CAITGDFNQPQHF
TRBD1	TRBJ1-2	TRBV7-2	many	TGTGCCAGCAGCTTTGACAGGGGGCAAGGGGGCTACACCTTC	CASSFDRGQGGYTF
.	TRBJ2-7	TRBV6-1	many	TGTGCCAGCAGTAGGGACCACAGCTACGAGCAGTACTTC	CASSRDHSYEQYF
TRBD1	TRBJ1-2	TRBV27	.	TGTGCCAGCAGTCAACAGGGGTGGGATGGCTACACCTTC	CASSQQGWDGYTF
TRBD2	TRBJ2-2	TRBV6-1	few	TGTGCCAGCAGTTATCCCTCATTATGCGGGGGGGCCAACGGGGAGCTGTTTTTT	CASSYPSLCGGANGELFF
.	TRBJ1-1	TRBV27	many	TGTGCCAGCAGTTCTCCCTTTACCGGGGGGCAAGCTTTCTTT	CASSSPFTGGQAFF
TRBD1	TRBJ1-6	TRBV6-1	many	TGTGCCAGCAGAAAACCGGGACAGGAACATTCACCCCTCCACTTT	CASRKPGQEHSPLHF
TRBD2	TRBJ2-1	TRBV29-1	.	TGCAGCGACCTGGGACTAGCGGGAGATATGGGTGAGCAGTTCTTC	CSDLGLAGDMGEQFF
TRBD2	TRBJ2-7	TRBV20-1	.	TGCAGTGCCCAAACTAGCGGGAGTTACGAGCAGTACTTC	CSAQTSGSYEQYF
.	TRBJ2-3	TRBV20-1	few	TGCAGTGCGACTCCGGGGACTCAAGTAGGTATGCAGTATTTT	CSATPGTQVGMQYF
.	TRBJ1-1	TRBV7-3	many	TGTGCCAGCAGCTTCATGGGGGTTGACACTGAAGCTTTCTTT	CASSFMGVDTEAFF
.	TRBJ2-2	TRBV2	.	TGTGCCAGCAACAGAAGGGCGGCGAACACCGGGGAGCTGTTTTTT	CASNRRAANTGELFF
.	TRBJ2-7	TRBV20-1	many	TGCAGTGCTAGACGTGGGGAGCAGTACTTC	CSARRGEQYF
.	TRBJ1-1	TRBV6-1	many	TGTGCCAGCAGTTATCCGGGACACGGAGCTGAAGCTTTCTTT	CASSYPGHGAEAFF
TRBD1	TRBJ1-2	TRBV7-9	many	TGTGCCAGCAGCTTGAACAGGGGGCCTAACTATGGCTACACCTTC	CASSLNRGPNYGYTF
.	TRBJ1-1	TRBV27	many	TGTGCCAGCAGTGGCTACAGGCGTCGGGATATAATCCGTGACACTGAAGCTTTCTTT	CASSGYRRRDIIRDTEAFF
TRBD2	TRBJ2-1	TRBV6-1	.	TGTGCCAGCAGTTCTCTTGGGCTAGCGGGTGAGCAGTTCTTC	CASSSLGLAGEQFF
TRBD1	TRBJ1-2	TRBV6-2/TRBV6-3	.	TGTGCCAGCAGTTACTCGGGGGGACAGGGAGGACGCTATGGCTACACCTTC	CASSYSGGQGGRYGYTF
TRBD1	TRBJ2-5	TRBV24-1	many	TGTGCCACCAGTACTCCCGGGACAGGGTTCGGAGAGACCCAGTACTTC	CATSTPGTGFGETQYF
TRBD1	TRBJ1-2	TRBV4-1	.	TGCGCCAGCAGCCAAGAGACAGGGATCTATGGCTACACCTTC	CASSQETGIYGYTF
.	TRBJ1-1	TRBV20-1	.	TGCAGTGCTGGCCGACCTGGGGGGGGTGAAGCTTTCTTT	CSAGRPGGGEAFF
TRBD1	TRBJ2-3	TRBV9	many	TGTGCCAGCAGCGTAGTACCAACAGGGGGCAGCGGTACAGATACGCAGTATTTT	CASSVVPTGGSGTDTQYF
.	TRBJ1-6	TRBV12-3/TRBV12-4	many	TGTGCCAGCAGTTTCCATAATTCACCCCTCCACTTT	CASSFHNSPLHF
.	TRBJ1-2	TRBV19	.	TGTGCCAGTACTAGGGAGCCCCCACTCGGCTACACCTTC	CASTREPPLGYTF